What follows are 14 T cell receptor beta chains derived from one specimen sequenced in a study of cytomegalovirus exposure and HLA in healthy donors. Primers included in the PCR were 60 Vbeta and 13 Jbeta primers. Profiled with immunoSEQ multiplex PCR; TCRdb holds only in-frame clones, not every one. The data hold a few hundred thousand clones, with roughly 80% observed a single time. The sequencing sample was made of PBMCs. The receptors were sampled from a man under 40 in good health and CMV-seronegative.

A few counts support this clone. The chain employs TRBV4-3 and TRBJ1-6; D uncertain. This CDR3 is built from 16 residues. Trimming removed 1 base at V and 1 base at J, with 8 bases between. Germline V CDR1 and CDR2: LGHNA, YSLEER. The DNA for the CDR3 is TGCGCCAGCAGCCAAGTGCTGAGGTCCTATAATTCACCCCTCCACTTT. Translating gives CASSQVLRSYNSPLHF.

This chain connects TRBV6-5 to TRBJ1-3; D is ambiguous. V lost 6 bases, J lost 4 bases, and 4 bases lay in between. Germline CDR1 and CDR2: MNHEY and SVGAGI. This CDR3 is built from 11 residues. CDR3 nucleotides: TGTGCCAGCAGCCTCGGAAACACCATATATTTT. Protein product: CASSLGNTIYF.

V gene TRBV29-1 combines with J gene TRBJ1-3; D gene uncertain. CDR3 length: 14 amino acids. In germline, CDR1 is SQVTM, CDR2 ANQGSEA. V lost 3 bases and J 0 bases, leaving 9 bases between the germline ends. CDR3 residues: CSVDRTGSGNTIYF. The CDR3 DNA sequence: TGCAGCGTTGACCGAACGGGCTCTGGAAACACCATATATTTT. Based on the CDR3 plus reference TRBV29-1 and TRBJ1-3, the full variable domain is SAVISQKPSRDICQRGTSLTIQCQVDSQVTMMFWYRQQPGQSLTLIATANQGSEATYESGFVIDKFPISRPNLTFSTLTVSNMSPEDSSIYLCSVDRTGSGNTIYFGEGSWLTVV.

The chain uses TRBV18 and TRBJ2-1, with 7 bases that match TRBD2. CDR3 length: 15 residues. V lost 3 bases, J lost 4 bases, and 6 bases stayed unmatched. The germline V gene encodes CDR1 KGHSH and CDR2 LQKENI. The CDR3, as DNA: TGTGCCAGCTCACCGGACTACGGGGGGTACAATGAGCAGTTCTTC. Translating it yields CASSPDYGGYNEQFF.

This CDR3 is CASSSYRGGTEAFF. CDR3 nucleotide sequence: TGTGCCAGCAGTTCGTACAGGGGAGGCACTGAAGCTTTCTTT. This sequence joins TRBV27 and TRBJ1-1; 7 bases are a match to TRBD1. V shed 4 bases and J 4 bases; nucleotides not matched to a gene: 6. CDR3 length: 14 residues. Germline V CDR1 and CDR2: MNHEY, SMNVEV (reference sequence).

This clone appeared a single time. The rearrangement uses TRBV9 and TRBJ2-5; 9 positions match TRBD2. The CDR3 totals 15 residues. Germline V gene sequence: CDR1 SGDLS, CDR2 YYNGEE. V trimming: 2 bases; J trimming: 5 bases; junction bases outside the gene matches: 7. The CDR3 is CASSVGRGGAETQYF. CDR3 sequence (DNA): TGTGCCAGCAGCGTGGGGCGGGGGGGCGCGGAGACCCAGTACTTC.

This clone was seen just once. This chain links TRBV27 with TRBJ2-1; TRBD2 is a possible D gene (5 bases). Per the germline V gene, CDR1 is MNHEY and CDR2 is SMNVEV (reference sequence). Trimming removed 0 bases at V and 2 bases at J, with 8 bases between. The CDR3 contains 15 residues. CDR3 amino acids: CASSLSPGTYNEQFF. The CDR3 DNA reads as TGTGCCAGCAGTTTATCCCCCGGGACCTACAATGAGCAGTTCTTC.

The chain is built from TRBV15 and TRBJ2-7, with D hard to call. This CDR3 has 14 residues. CDR1 and CDR2 from the germline V gene are LNHNV and YYDKDF (reference sequence). V was cut by 2 bases and J by 3 bases, with 11 bases left in between. The CDR3 protein is CATSRPAELYEQYF. Written as DNA, the CDR3 is TGTGCCACCAGCAGACCTGCTGAACTCTACGAGCAGTACTTC.

This clone was recorded only once. The chain employs TRBV21-1 and TRBJ1-2; TRBD1 is the table's D call and was not checked against the DNA. TRBV21-1 is recorded as a pseudogene. The CDR3 has 20 residues. As DNA, the CDR3 is TGTGCCAGCAGCCCTAATGAGGACAGTGGATCTGCCCTAGCTAACTATGGCTACACCTTC. Translating it yields CASSPNEDSGSALANYGYTF.

This clone occurred a few times. The chain couples TRBV5-6 to TRBJ1-1, with TRBD1 as a possible D gene (5 bases). V was shortened by 4 bases and J by 4 bases, with 11 bases between the two germline ends. The CDR3 runs 13 residues. Germline V gene data show CDR1 as SGHDT and CDR2 as YYEEEE. The CDR3 sequence is CASSRIQGTEAFF. The CDR3 DNA reads TGTGCCAGCAGCCGGATTCAGGGCACTGAAGCTTTCTTT.

The sample holds one count of this clone. V and J are TRBV2 and TRBJ2-4, with D possibly TRBD1 on 6 matching bases. V was cut by 6 bases and J by 4 bases, with 16 bases left in between. The CDR3 totals 15 residues. Germline lookup yields CDR1 SNHLY and CDR2 FYNNEI. The CDR3 reads CASSGPLRGKNIQYF. The CDR3 DNA is TGTGCCAGCAGCGGGCCTCTAAGGGGGAAAAACATTCAGTACTTC.

The chain combines TRBV10-3 with TRBJ2-1; 8 bases align to TRBD1. Germline CDR1 is ENHRY and CDR2 is SYGVKD. Trimming took 6 bases from V and 8 from J; bases not matched to a gene: 6. The CDR3 runs 13 residues. The CDR3 here is CAISPDRVYEQFF. The CDR3 bases are TGTGCCATCAGCCCGGACAGGGTCTATGAGCAGTTCTTC.

This clone is a singleton in its sample. The V gene is TRBV7-9, the J gene TRBJ2-1; 11 bases line up with TRBD2. The CDR3 length is 15 residues. Germline V gene lookup returns CDR1 SEHNR and CDR2 FQNEAQ (reference sequence). V shed 5 bases, J shed 4 bases, and the junction held 4 bases outside the gene matches. Here the CDR3 DNA reads TGTGCCAGCAGCCCGGGGACTAGCGGTTACAATGAGCAGTTCTTC. As protein: CASSPGTSGYNEQFF.

This clone was picked up one time. This chain uses TRBV5-6 with TRBJ1-2, with 7 bases matching TRBD1. With V trimmed by 3 bases and J by 4 bases, 9 bases remained unmatched. This CDR3 comprises 15 residues. Germline CDR1 and CDR2: SGHDT and YYEEEE. The CDR3: CASSYQGESFYGYTF. The CDR3 region has the DNA TGTGCCAGCAGCTACCAGGGGGAGTCCTTCTATGGCTACACCTTC.